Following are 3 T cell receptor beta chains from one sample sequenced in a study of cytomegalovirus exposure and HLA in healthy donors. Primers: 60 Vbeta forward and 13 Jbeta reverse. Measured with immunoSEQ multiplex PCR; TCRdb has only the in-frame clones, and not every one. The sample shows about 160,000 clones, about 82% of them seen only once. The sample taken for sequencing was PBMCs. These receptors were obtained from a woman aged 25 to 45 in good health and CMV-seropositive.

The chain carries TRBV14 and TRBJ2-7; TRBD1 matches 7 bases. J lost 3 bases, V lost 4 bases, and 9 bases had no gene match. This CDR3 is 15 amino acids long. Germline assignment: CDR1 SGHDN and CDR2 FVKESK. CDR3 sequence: CASSRSRTGVYEQYF. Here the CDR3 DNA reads TGTGCCAGCAGCCGCTCCCGGACAGGTGTCTACGAGCAGTACTTC. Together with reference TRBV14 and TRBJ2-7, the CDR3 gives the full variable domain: EAGVTQFPSHSVIEKGQTVTLRCDPISGHDNLYWYRRVMGKEIKFLLHFVKESKQDESGMPNNRFLAERTGGTYSTLKVQPAELEDSGVYFCASSRSRTGVYEQYFGPGTRLTVT.

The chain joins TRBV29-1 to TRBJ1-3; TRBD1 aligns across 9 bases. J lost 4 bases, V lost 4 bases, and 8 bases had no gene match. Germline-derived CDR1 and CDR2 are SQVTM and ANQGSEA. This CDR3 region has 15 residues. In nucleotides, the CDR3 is TGCAGCGTTGGGTTACAGGGGGCTCGAGGAAACACCATATATTTT. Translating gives CSVGLQGARGNTIYF.

Written as DNA, the CDR3 is TGTGCCTGGAGTTTGGGACTAGCCTACAATGAGCAGTTCTTC. Residues: CAWSLGLAYNEQFF. J is TRBJ2-1 and V is TRBV30, with TRBD2 matching 8 bases. This CDR3 comprises 14 residues. The germline V gene has CDR1 GTSNPN and CDR2 SVGIG (reference sequence). Losses at the gene ends were 2 bases for V and 2 bases for J; bases not matched to a gene: 2.